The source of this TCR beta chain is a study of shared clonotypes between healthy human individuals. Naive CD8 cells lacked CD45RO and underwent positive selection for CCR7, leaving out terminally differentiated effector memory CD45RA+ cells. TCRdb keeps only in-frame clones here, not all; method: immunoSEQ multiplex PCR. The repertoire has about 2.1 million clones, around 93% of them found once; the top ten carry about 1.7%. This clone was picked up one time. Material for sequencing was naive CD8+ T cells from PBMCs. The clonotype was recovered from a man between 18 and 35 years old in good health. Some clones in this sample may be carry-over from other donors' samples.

CDR3 nucleotide sequence: TGTGCCAGCAGCTCCGGACGGGAGCAGTACTTC. The encoded protein is CASSSGREQYF. The chain carries TRBV7-9 and TRBJ2-7, with D unclear. This CDR3 is built from 11 residues. Trimming pared 4 bases from V and 7 bases from J, leaving 8 bases between. Germline lookup yields CDR1 SEHNR and CDR2 FQNEAQ (reference sequence).